These T cell receptor beta chains were read from a single sample in a study of blood T cells in healthy people across ages. TCRdb reprocessed the 5' RACE reads with MiXCR, giving one entry per CDR3 protein. Of around 1,100,000 distinct CDR3 sequences listed, around two fifths were seen once; the top ten hold roughly 14%. The sequencing input was blood. These receptor sequences come from a young man in good health. Both conserved end residues are trimmed from each CDR3. D genes are given only for firm matches.

j_gene: TRBJ2-7
v_gene: TRBV3-1
d_gene: TRBD2
CDR3aa: ASSPSGGRIHEQY

j_gene: TRBJ1-1
v_gene: TRBV20-1
d_gene: -
CDR3aa: SARKGWTEAF

j_gene: TRBJ2-1
v_gene: TRBV12-3/TRBV12-4
d_gene: -
CDR3aa: ASSFDYWGQGSSYNEQF

j_gene: TRBJ2-1
v_gene: TRBV4-1
d_gene: TRBD2
CDR3aa: ASSQGFTGTSRIYNEQF

j_gene: TRBJ1-6
v_gene: TRBV11-1
d_gene: TRBD1
CDR3aa: ASSHSRDRYSPLH

j_gene: TRBJ1-1
v_gene: TRBV29-1
d_gene: -
CDR3aa: SVAVGNTEAF

j_gene: TRBJ1-1
v_gene: TRBV20-1
d_gene: -
CDR3aa: SARVPGSAEAF

j_gene: TRBJ1-1
v_gene: TRBV7-2
d_gene: -
CDR3aa: ASSPVGPELNTEAF

j_gene: TRBJ2-1
v_gene: TRBV6-2/TRBV6-3
d_gene: -
CDR3aa: ASSGEQYNEQF

j_gene: TRBJ1-5
v_gene: TRBV9
d_gene: -
CDR3aa: ASSAGAEYQPQH

j_gene: TRBJ1-1
v_gene: TRBV20-1
d_gene: TRBD1
CDR3aa: SASRSGGPNTEAF

j_gene: TRBJ1-2
v_gene: TRBV5-1
d_gene: -
CDR3aa: ASSESYNGYT

j_gene: TRBJ1-3
v_gene: TRBV12-3/TRBV12-4
d_gene: -
CDR3aa: ASSSLAGTGNTIY

j_gene: TRBJ1-2
v_gene: TRBV10-3
d_gene: -
CDR3aa: AISESPGAWGSNYGYT

j_gene: TRBJ1-1
v_gene: TRBV20-1
d_gene: -
CDR3aa: SARQALNTEAF

j_gene: TRBJ1-6
v_gene: TRBV5-1
d_gene: TRBD1
CDR3aa: ASSSDRVSPLH

j_gene: TRBJ1-2
v_gene: TRBV20-1
d_gene: TRBD1
CDR3aa: SARRRDRGREGYT

j_gene: TRBJ2-3
v_gene: TRBV29-1
d_gene: TRBD1
CDR3aa: SVRTGDLDTQY

j_gene: TRBJ1-3
v_gene: TRBV10-3
d_gene: -
CDR3aa: AISESTVSGNTIY

j_gene: TRBJ2-2
v_gene: TRBV2
d_gene: TRBD2
CDR3aa: ASSIQRTSGGERTGELF

j_gene: TRBJ2-1
v_gene: TRBV4-3
d_gene: TRBD1
CDR3aa: ASSQGTGGYNEQF

j_gene: TRBJ2-3
v_gene: TRBV25-1
d_gene: -
CDR3aa: ASSDPEAGINSDTQY

j_gene: TRBJ2-5
v_gene: TRBV28
d_gene: -
CDR3aa: ASNSSPDSLWGKTQY

j_gene: TRBJ2-5
v_gene: TRBV6-2/TRBV6-3
d_gene: -
CDR3aa: ASSYTFGGPKETQY

j_gene: TRBJ2-7
v_gene: TRBV5-1
d_gene: -
CDR3aa: ASSVERRSNEQY

j_gene: TRBJ1-4
v_gene: TRBV4-3
d_gene: -
CDR3aa: ASSQDLISGDRYEKLF

j_gene: TRBJ1-1
v_gene: TRBV7-9
d_gene: -
CDR3aa: ASSSTDTNTEAF

j_gene: TRBJ2-2
v_gene: TRBV29-1
d_gene: -
CDR3aa: SVEDPLRTGELF

j_gene: TRBJ1-5
v_gene: TRBV6-1
d_gene: -
CDR3aa: ASSEALDGDQPQH

j_gene: TRBJ2-5
v_gene: TRBV6-6
d_gene: -
CDR3aa: ATSGAQETQY

j_gene: TRBJ2-1
v_gene: TRBV7-9
d_gene: TRBD1
CDR3aa: ASSPGQGTEQF

j_gene: TRBJ2-5
v_gene: TRBV4-2
d_gene: -
CDR3aa: ASSQGQKETQY

j_gene: TRBJ1-2
v_gene: TRBV28
d_gene: TRBD1
CDR3aa: ATKQGGKYGYT

j_gene: TRBJ1-2
v_gene: TRBV9
d_gene: -
CDR3aa: ASSGERKSYGYT

j_gene: TRBJ2-3
v_gene: TRBV14
d_gene: -
CDR3aa: ASSQMGARDTQY

j_gene: TRBJ2-1
v_gene: TRBV7-9
d_gene: -
CDR3aa: ASSSDQGLQF

j_gene: TRBJ2-1
v_gene: TRBV6-2/TRBV6-3
d_gene: -
CDR3aa: ASSTGGSRREQF

j_gene: TRBJ1-2
v_gene: TRBV9
d_gene: TRBD1
CDR3aa: ASSVEGAANYGYT

j_gene: TRBJ1-2
v_gene: TRBV6-5
d_gene: -
CDR3aa: ASSYAGSKWGYGYT

j_gene: TRBJ2-1
v_gene: TRBV6-6
d_gene: TRBD2
CDR3aa: ASRVSGGASGEQF

j_gene: TRBJ2-4
v_gene: TRBV20-1
d_gene: TRBD1
CDR3aa: SARGTGSHEQY

j_gene: TRBJ1-2
v_gene: TRBV21-1
d_gene: -
CDR3aa: ASSKGTDGYT

j_gene: TRBJ1-6
v_gene: TRBV20-1
d_gene: -
CDR3aa: SAARDVYANSPLH

j_gene: TRBJ1-2
v_gene: TRBV14
d_gene: -
CDR3aa: ASSPPLAGSGYT

j_gene: TRBJ1-5
v_gene: TRBV30
d_gene: -
CDR3aa: AWSVMAPNQPQH

j_gene: TRBJ2-3
v_gene: TRBV6-5
d_gene: TRBD1
CDR3aa: ASSDESGQGDRY

j_gene: TRBJ1-1
v_gene: TRBV7-9
d_gene: -
CDR3aa: ASSLEELRDTEAF

j_gene: TRBJ1-3
v_gene: TRBV7-9
d_gene: -
CDR3aa: ASSALRSSGNTIY

j_gene: TRBJ2-1
v_gene: TRBV27
d_gene: -
CDR3aa: ASSSAQHNPINYNEQF

j_gene: TRBJ1-1
v_gene: TRBV20-1
d_gene: -
CDR3aa: SAPLLALNTEAF

j_gene: TRBJ1-6
v_gene: TRBV4-1
d_gene: -
CDR3aa: ASSTIRGRGQTPNSPLH

j_gene: TRBJ1-4
v_gene: TRBV7-2
d_gene: -
CDR3aa: ASSLMAGNEKLF

j_gene: TRBJ1-2
v_gene: TRBV12-3/TRBV12-4
d_gene: -
CDR3aa: ASSPEGLTYGYT

j_gene: TRBJ2-5
v_gene: TRBV20-1
d_gene: -
CDR3aa: SAARVGRFNNEQY

j_gene: TRBJ2-3
v_gene: TRBV6-6
d_gene: TRBD2
CDR3aa: ASTRRGGGSTDTQY

j_gene: TRBJ1-6
v_gene: TRBV7-2
d_gene: -
CDR3aa: ASSLATSSYNSPLH

j_gene: TRBJ1-4
v_gene: TRBV12-3/TRBV12-4
d_gene: -
CDR3aa: ASSTSGSGEKLF

j_gene: TRBJ1-3
v_gene: TRBV3-1
d_gene: -
CDR3aa: ASHSGNTIY

j_gene: TRBJ2-7
v_gene: TRBV28
d_gene: -
CDR3aa: ASSSSDRRTYEQY

j_gene: TRBJ2-3
v_gene: TRBV10-3
d_gene: -
CDR3aa: AISESTITDTQY